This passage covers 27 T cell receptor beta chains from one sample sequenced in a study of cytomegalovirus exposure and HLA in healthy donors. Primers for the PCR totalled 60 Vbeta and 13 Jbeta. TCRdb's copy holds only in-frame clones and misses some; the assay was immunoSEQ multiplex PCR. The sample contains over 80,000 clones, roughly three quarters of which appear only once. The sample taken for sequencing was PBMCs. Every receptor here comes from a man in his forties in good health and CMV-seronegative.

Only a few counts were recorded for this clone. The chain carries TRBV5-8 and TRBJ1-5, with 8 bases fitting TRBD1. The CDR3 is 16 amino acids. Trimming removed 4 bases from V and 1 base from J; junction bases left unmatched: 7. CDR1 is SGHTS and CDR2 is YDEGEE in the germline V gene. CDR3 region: CASSHLTGASNQPQHF. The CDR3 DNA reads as TGTGCCAGCAGCCACCTGACAGGGGCGAGCAATCAGCCCCAGCATTTT.

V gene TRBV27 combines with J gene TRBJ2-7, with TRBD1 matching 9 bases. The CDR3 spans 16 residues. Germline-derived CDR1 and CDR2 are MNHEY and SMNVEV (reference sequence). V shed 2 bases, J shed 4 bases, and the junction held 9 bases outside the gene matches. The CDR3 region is CASSLPAGTGIYEQYF. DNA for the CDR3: TGTGCCAGCAGTTTACCCGCGGGGACAGGGATTTACGAGCAGTACTTC.

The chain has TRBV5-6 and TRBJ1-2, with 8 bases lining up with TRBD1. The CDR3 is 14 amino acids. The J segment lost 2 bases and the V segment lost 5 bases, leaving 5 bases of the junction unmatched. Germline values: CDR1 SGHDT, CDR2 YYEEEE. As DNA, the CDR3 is TGTGCCAGCAGGGACAGGGAGATAAACTATGGCTACACCTTC. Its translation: CASRDREINYGYTF.

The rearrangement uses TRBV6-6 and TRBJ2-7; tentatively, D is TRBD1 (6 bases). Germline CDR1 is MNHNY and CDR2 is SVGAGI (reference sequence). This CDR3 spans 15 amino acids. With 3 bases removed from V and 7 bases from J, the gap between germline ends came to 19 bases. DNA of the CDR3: TGTGCCAGCAGTTATCCGCCAGGGGCGCATCGGGAGCAGTACTTC. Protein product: CASSYPPGAHREQYF.

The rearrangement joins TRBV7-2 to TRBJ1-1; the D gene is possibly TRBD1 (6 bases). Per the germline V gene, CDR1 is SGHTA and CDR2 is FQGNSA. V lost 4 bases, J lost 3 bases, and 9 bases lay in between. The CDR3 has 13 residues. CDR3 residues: CASSSWTDTEAFF. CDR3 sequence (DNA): TGTGCCAGCAGCTCCTGGACAGACACTGAAGCTTTCTTT.

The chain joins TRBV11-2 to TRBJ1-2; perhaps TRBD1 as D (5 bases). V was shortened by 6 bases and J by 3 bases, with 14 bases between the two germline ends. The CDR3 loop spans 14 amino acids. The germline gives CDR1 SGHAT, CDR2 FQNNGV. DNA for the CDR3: TGTGCCAGCAGTCCCACGTCGGGGGACTATGGCTACACCTTC. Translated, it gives CASSPTSGDYGYTF.

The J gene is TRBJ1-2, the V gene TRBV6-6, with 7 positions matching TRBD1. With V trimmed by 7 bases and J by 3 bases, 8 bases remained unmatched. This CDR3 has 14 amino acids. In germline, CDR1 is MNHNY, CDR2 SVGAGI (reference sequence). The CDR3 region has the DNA TGTGCCAGCACATTCGTTGGGACAGACTATGGCTACACCTTC. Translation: CASTFVGTDYGYTF.

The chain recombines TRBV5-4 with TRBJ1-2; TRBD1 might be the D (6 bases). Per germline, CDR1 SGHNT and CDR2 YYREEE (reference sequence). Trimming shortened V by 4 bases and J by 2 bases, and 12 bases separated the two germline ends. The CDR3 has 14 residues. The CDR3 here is CASSPGQSNYGYTF. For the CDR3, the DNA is TGTGCCAGCAGCCCGGGACAATCCAACTATGGCTACACCTTC.

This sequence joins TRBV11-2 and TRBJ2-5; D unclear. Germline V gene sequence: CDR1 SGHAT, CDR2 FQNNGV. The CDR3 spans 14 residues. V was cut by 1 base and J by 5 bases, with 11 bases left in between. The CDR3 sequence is CASSLGPLQETQYF. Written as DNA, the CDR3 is TGTGCCAGCAGCTTAGGGCCCCTACAGGAGACCCAGTACTTC.

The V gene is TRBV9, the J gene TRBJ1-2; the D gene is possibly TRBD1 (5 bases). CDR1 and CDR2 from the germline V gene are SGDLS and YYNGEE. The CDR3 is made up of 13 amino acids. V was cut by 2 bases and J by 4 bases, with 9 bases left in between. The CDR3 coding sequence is TGTGCCAGCAGCGTGGGACTGGGCTATGGCTACACCTTC. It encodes CASSVGLGYGYTF.

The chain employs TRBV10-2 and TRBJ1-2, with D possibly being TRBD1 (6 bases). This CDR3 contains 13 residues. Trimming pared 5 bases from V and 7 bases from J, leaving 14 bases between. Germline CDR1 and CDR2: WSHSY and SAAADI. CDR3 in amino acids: CASSYRVSVGYTF. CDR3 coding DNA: TGCGCCAGCAGTTACAGGGTGAGCGTTGGCTACACCTTC.

Here the CDR3 reads CASSLVDRGDNEQFF. In nucleotides, the CDR3 is TGCGCCAGCAGCTTGGTTGACAGGGGAGACAATGAGCAGTTCTTC. The chain couples TRBV5-1 to TRBJ2-1, with 8 bases that match TRBD1. The CDR3 consists of 15 residues. The germline V gene has CDR1 SGHRS and CDR2 YFSETQ. The V and J ends lost 0 bases and 5 bases, in that order; junction bases with no gene match: 4. Variable domain in full (rest from reference TRBV5-1 and TRBJ2-1): KAGVTQTPRYLIKTRGQQVTLSCSPISGHRSVSWYQQTPGQGLQFLFEYFSETQRNKGNFPGRFSGRQFSNSRSEMNVSTLELGDSALYLCASSLVDRGDNEQFFGPGTRLTVL.

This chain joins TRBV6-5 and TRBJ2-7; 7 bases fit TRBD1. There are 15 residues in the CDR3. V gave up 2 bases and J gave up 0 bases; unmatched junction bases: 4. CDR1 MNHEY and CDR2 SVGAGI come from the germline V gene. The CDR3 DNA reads TGTGCCAGCAGTTACGCCGGGGACAGCTCCTACGAGCAGTACTTC. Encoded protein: CASSYAGDSSYEQYF.

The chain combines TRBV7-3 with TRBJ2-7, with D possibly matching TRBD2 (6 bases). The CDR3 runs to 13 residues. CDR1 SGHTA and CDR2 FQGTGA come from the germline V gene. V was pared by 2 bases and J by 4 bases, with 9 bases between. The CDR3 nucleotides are TGTGCCAGCAGCTTATCTGGGGGGTACGAGCAGTACTTC. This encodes CASSLSGGYEQYF.

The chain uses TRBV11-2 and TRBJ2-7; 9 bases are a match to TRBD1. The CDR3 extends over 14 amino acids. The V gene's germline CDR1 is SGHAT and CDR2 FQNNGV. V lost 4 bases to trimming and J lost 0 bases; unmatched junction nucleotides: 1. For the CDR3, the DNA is TGTGCCAGCAGCTCGGGACAGGGCTCCTACGAGCAGTACTTC. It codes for CASSSGQGSYEQYF.

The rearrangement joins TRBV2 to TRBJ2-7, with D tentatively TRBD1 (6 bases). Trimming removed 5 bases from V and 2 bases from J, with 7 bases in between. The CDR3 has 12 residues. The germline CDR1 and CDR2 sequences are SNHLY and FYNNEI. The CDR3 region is CASSRDTYEQYF. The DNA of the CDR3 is TGTGCCAGCAGTCGGGACACCTACGAGCAGTACTTC.

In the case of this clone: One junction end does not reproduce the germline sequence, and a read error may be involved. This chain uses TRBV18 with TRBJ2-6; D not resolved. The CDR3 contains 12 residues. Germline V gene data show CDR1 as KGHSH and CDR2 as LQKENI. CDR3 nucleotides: TGTGCCAGCACACCGAGTAACGACGTCCTGACTTTC. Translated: CASTPSNDVLTF.

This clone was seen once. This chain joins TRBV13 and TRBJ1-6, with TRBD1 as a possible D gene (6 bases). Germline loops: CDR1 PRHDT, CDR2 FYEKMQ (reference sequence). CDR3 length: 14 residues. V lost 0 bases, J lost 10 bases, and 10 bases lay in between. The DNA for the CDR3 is TGTGCCAGCAGCTTAGGACAGGGTAACTCACCCCTCCACTTT. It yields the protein CASSLGQGNSPLHF.

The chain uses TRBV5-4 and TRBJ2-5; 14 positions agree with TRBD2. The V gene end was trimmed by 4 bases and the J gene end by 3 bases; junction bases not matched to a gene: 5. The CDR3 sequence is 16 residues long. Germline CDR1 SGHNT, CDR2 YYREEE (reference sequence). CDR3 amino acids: CASSPLGLAGEETQYF. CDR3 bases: TGTGCCAGCAGCCCATTGGGACTAGCGGGGGAAGAGACCCAGTACTTC. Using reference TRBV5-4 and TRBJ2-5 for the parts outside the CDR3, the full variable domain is ETGVTQSPTHLIKTRGQQVTLRCSSQSGHNTVSWYQQALGQGPQFIFQYYREEENGRGNFPPRFSGLQFPNYSSELNVNALELDDSALYLCASSPLGLAGEETQYFGPGTRLLVL.

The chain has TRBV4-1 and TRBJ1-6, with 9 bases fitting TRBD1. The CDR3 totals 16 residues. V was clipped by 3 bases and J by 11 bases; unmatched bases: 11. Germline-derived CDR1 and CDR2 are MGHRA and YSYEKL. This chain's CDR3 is CASSHSLGQGMTPLHF. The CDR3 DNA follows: TGCGCCAGCAGCCATAGCTTGGGACAGGGAATGACACCCCTCCACTTT.

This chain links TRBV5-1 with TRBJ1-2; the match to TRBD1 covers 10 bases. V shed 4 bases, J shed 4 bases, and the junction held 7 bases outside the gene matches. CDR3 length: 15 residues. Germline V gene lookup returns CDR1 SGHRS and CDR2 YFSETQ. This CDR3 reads CASSLGTGEFYGYTF. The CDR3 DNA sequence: TGCGCCAGCAGCCTCGGGACAGGGGAATTCTATGGCTACACCTTC.

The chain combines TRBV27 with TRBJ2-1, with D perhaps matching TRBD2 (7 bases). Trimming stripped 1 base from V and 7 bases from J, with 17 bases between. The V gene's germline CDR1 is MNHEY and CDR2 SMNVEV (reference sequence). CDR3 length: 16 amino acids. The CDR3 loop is CASSLLGGARPNEQFF. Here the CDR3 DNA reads TGTGCCAGCAGTTTATTAGGGGGGGCCAGGCCGAATGAGCAGTTCTTC.

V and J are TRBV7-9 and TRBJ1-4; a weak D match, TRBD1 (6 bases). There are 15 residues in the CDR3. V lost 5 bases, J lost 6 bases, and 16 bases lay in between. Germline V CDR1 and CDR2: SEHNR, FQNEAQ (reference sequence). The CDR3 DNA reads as TGTGCCAGCAGCCAGAAGGCAGGGGTCCATGAAAAACTGTTTTTT. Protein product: CASSQKAGVHEKLFF.

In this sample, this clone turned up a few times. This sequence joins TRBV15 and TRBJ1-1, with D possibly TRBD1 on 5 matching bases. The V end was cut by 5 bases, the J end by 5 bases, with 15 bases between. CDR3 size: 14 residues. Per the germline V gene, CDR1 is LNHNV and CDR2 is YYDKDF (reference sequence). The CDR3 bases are TGTGCCACCAGCGGCAGGGAACTTGGAACTGAAGCTTTCTTT. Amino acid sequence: CATSGRELGTEAFF.

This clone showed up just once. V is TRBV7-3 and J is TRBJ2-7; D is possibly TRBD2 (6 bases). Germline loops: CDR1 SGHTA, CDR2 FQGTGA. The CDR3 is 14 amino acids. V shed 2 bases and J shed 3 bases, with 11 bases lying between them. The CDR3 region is CASSLGRGGYEQYF. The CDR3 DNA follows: TGTGCCAGCAGCTTAGGCCGGGGAGGCTACGAGCAGTACTTC.

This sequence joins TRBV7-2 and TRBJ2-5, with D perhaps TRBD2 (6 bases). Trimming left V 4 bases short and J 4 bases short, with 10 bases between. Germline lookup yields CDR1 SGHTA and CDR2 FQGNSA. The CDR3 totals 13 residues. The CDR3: CASSWTTGETQYF. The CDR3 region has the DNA TGTGCCAGCAGCTGGACTACGGGAGAGACCCAGTACTTC.

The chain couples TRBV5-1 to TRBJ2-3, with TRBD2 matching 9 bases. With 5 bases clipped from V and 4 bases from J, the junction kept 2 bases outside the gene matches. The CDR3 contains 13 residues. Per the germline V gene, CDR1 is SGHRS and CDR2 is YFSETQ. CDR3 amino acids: CASSAGGPDTQYF. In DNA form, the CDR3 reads TGCGCCAGCAGTGCGGGGGGGCCAGATACGCAGTATTTT. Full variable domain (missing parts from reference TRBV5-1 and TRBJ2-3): KAGVTQTPRYLIKTRGQQVTLSCSPISGHRSVSWYQQTPGQGLQFLFEYFSETQRNKGNFPGRFSGRQFSNSRSEMNVSTLELGDSALYLCASSAGGPDTQYFGPGTRLTVL.